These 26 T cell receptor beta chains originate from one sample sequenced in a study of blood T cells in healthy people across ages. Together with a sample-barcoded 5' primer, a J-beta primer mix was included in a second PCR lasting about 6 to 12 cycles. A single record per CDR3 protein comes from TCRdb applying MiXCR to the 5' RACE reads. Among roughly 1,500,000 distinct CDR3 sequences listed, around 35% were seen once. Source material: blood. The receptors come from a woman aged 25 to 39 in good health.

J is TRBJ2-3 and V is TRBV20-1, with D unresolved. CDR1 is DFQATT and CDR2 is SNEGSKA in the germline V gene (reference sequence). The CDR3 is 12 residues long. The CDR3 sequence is CRAHTPSDTQYF. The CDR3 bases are TGCAGGGCCCACACCCCGTCAGATACGCAGTATTTT.

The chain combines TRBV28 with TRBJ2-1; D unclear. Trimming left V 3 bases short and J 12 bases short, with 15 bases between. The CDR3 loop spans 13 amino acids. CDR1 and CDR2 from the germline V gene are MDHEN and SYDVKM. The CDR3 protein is CASSLPAPRVQFF. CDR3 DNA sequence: TGTGCCAGCAGTTTGCCCGCCCCTCGCGTGCAGTTCTTC.

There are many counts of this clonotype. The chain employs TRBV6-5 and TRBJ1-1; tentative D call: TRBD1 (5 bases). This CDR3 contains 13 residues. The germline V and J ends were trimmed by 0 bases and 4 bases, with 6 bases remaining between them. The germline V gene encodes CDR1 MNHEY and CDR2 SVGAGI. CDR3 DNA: TGTGCCAGCAGTTACTCAAGGGGCACTGAAGCTTTCTTT. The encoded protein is CASSYSRGTEAFF.

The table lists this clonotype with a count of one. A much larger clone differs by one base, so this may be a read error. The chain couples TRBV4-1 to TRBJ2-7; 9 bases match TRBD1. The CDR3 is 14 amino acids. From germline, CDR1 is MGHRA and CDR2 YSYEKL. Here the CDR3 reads CANSPQGAVYEQYF. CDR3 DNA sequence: TGCGCCAACAGCCCACAGGGGGCTGTGTACGAGCAGTACTTC.

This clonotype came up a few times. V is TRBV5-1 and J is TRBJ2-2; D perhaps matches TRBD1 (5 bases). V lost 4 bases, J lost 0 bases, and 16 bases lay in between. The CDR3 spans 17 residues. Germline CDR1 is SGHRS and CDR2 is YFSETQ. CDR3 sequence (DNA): TGCGCCAGCAGCCCCCAGGGTGGGATTACGAACACCGGGGAGCTGTTTTTT. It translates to CASSPQGGITNTGELFF.

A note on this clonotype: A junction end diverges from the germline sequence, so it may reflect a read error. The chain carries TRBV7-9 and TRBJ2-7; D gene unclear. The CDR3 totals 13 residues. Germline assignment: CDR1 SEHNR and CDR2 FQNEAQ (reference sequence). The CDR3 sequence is CACSLVGSYEQYF. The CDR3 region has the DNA TGTGCCTGCAGCTTAGTCGGCTCCTACGAGCAGTACTTC.

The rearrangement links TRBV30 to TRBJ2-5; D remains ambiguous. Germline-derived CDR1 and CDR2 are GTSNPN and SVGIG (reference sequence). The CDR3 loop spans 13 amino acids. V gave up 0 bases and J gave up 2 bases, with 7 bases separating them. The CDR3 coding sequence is TGTGCCTGGAGTGTACTACAGCAAGAGACCCAGTACTTC. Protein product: CAWSVLQQETQYF.

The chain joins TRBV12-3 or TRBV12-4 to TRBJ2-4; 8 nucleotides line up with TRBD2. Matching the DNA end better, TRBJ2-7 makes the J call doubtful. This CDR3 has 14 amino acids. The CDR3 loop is CASIPLATSDEQYF. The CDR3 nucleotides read TGTGCCAGCATTCCATTAGCGACTAGCGACGAGCAGTACTTC.

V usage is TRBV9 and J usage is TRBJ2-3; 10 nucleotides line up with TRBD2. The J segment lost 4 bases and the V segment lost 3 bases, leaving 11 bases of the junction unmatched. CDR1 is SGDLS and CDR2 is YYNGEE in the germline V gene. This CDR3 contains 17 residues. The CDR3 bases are TGTGCCAGCAGCGCTCAACTTAGCGGGAGGTGGGCAGATACGCAGTATTTT. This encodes CASSAQLSGRWADTQYF.

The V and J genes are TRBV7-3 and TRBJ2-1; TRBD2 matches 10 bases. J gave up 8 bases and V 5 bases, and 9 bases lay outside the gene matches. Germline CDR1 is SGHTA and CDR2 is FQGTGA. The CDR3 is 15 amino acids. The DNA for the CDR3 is TGTGCCAGCAGCCCCAGCGGGGGGGCCTGGGATGAGCAGTTCTTC. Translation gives CASSPSGGAWDEQFF.

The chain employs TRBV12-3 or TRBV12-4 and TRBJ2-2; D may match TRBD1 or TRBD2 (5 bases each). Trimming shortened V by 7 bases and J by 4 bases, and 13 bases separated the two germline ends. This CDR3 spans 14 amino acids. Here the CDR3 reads CASTFEGSTGELFF. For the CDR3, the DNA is TGTGCCAGCACTTTCGAGGGGAGCACCGGGGAGCTGTTTTTT.

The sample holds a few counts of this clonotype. CDR3 nucleotide sequence: TGCAGTGCTAGAGAGGGACTAGCGGAGACCCAGTACTTC. Translation: CSAREGLAETQYF. The chain carries TRBV20-1 and TRBJ2-5; 10 bases match TRBD2. Germline CDR1 is DFQATT and CDR2 is SNEGSKA (reference sequence). V lost 0 bases and J lost 5; bases outside the gene matches: 0. The CDR3 consists of 13 residues.

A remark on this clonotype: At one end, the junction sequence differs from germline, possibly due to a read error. The CDR3 DNA sequence: TGTGCCGGCAGTATAGGATCCTACAATGAGCAGTTCTTC. It yields the protein CAGSIGSYNEQFF. V is TRBV12-3 or TRBV12-4 and J is TRBJ2-1; D remains ambiguous. This CDR3 has 13 amino acids.

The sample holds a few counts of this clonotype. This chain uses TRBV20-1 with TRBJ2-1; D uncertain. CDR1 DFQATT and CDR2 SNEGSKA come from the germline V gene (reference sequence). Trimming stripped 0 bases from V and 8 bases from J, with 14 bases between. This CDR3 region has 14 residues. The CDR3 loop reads CSARDASLVYEQFF. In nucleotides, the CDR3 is TGCAGTGCTAGAGATGCCAGTTTAGTATATGAGCAGTTCTTC.

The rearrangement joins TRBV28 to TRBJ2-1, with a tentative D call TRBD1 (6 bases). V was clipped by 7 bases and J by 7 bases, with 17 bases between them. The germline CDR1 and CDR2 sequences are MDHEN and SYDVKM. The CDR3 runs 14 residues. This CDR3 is CASKSGQNSNEQFF. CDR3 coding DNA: TGTGCCAGCAAATCAGGACAGAATTCTAATGAGCAGTTCTTC.

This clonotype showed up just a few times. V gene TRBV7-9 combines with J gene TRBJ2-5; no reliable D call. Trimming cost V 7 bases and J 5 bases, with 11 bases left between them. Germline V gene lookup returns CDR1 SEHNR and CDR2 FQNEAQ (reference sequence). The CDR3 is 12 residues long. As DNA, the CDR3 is TGTGCCAGCACCTCGGGTTCGGAGACCCAGTACTTC. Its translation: CASTSGSETQYF.

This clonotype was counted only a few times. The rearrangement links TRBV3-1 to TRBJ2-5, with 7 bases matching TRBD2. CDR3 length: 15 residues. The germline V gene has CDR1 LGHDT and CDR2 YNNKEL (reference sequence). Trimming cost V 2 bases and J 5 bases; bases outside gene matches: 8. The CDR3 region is CASSQWAGEWETQYF. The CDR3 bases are TGTGCCAGCAGCCAATGGGCGGGAGAGTGGGAGACCCAGTACTTC.

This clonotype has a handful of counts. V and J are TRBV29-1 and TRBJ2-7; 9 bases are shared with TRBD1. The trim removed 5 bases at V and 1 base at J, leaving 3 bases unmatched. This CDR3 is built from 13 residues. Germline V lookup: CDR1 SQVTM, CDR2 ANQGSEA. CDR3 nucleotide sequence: TGCAGCGTTACAGGGGGCGAATCCTACGAGCAGTACTTC. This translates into CSVTGGESYEQYF.

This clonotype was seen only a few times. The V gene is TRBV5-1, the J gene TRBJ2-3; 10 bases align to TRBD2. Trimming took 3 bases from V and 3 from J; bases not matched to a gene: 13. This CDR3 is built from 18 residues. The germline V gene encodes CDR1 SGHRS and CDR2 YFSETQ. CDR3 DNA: TGCGCCAGCAGCTCGTTGCTAGCGGGGGTCCGGGTAACAGATACGCAGTATTTT. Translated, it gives CASSSLLAGVRVTDTQYF. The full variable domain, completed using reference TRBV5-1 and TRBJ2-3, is KAGVTQTPRYLIKTRGQQVTLSCSPISGHRSVSWYQQTPGQGLQFLFEYFSETQRNKGNFPGRFSGRQFSNSRSEMNVSTLELGDSALYLCASSSLLAGVRVTDTQYFGPGTRLTVL.

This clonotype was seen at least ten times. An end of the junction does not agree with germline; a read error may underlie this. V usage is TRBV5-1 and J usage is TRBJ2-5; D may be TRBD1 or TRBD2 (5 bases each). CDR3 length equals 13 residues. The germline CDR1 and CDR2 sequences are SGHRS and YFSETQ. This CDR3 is CASSSGSGETQYF. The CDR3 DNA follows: TGTGCCAGCAGCTCAGGGTCGGGGGAGACCCAGTACTTC. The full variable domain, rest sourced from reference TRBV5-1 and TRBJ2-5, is KAGVTQTPRYLIKTRGQQVTLSCSPISGHRSVSWYQQTPGQGLQFLFEYFSETQRNKGNFPGRFSGRQFSNSRSEMNVSTLELGDSALYLCASSSGSGETQYFGPGTRLLVL.

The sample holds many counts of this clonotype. The CDR3 region has the DNA TGCAGTGCTATCGGACAGGGGATCTACGAGCAGTACTTC. This gives the protein CSAIGQGIYEQYF. The chain combines TRBV20-1 with TRBJ2-7, with TRBD1 matching 9 bases. Germline CDR1 DFQATT, CDR2 SNEGSKA (reference sequence). Unmatched junction bases numbered 4, after V lost 4 bases and J lost 3 bases. This CDR3 comprises 13 residues.

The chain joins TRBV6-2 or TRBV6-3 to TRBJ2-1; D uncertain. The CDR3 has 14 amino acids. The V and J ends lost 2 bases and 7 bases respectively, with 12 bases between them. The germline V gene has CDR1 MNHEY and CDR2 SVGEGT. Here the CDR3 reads CASSYVGYANEQFF. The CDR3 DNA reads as TGTGCCAGCAGTTACGTGGGGTATGCAAATGAGCAGTTCTTC.

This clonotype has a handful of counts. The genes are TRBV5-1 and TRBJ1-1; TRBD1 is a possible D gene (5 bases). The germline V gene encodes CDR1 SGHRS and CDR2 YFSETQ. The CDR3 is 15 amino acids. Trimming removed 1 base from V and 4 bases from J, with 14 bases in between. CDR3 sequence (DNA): TGCGCCAGCAGCTTGTACGGCCTGGGGGTCACTGAAGCTTTCTTT. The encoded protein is CASSLYGLGVTEAFF.

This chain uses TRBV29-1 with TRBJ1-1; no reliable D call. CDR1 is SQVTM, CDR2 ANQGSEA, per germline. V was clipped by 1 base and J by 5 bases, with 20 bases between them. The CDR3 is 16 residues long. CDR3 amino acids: CSVEGELEGTTTEAFF. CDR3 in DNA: TGCAGCGTTGAAGGGGAATTAGAGGGCACTACGACTGAAGCTTTCTTT.

CDR3 in DNA: TGCAGTGCTGGGCCTCCGAGGACGGGAGAGACCCAGTACTTC. Protein product: CSAGPPRTGETQYF. This sequence joins TRBV20-1 and TRBJ2-5; D unresolved. Trimming pared 5 bases from V and 4 bases from J, leaving 17 bases between. CDR1 DFQATT and CDR2 SNEGSKA come from the germline V gene (reference sequence). The CDR3 runs to 14 residues.

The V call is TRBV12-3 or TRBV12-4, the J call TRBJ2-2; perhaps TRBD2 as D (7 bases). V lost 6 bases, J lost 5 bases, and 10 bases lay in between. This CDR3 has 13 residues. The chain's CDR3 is CASRRGGTGELFF. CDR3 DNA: TGTGCCAGCAGGAGGGGGGGAACCGGGGAGCTGTTTTTT.